What follows is one T cell receptor (beta chain) and its context. The antigen remains undetermined. The data are from a study of vaccination effects on CD4 cells after COVID-19. Overall study: ViraFEST expansion of antigen-specific CD4+ T cells with viral peptide pools preceded sequencing. Cultures used roughly 1.8 million PBMC per well, approximately 10 IU/ml IL-2 and roughly 10 ug/ml peptides. Late post-vaccine samples came at days +241, +227 and +161 respectively.

Between days 10 and 11 of culture, CD4+ T cells were separated out. Their SARS-CoV-2 infection, verified by PCR, occurred between March and December 2020. Participants were vaccinated with two doses of either the BNT162b2 or mRNA-1273 vaccine. Using immunoSEQ multiplex PCR, the repertoire was profiled, and TCRdb retains in-frame clones only, with some absent. Seen here are around 50,000 clones, around 74% observed once, and the top ten hold around 5%. The V end was cut by 6 bases, the J end by 0 bases, with 8 bases between. Germline V gene data show CDR1 as MNHEY and CDR2 as SMNVEV (reference sequence). This CDR3 spans 13 amino acids.

The sequenced sample was CD4+ T cells from PBMCs cultured without peptide, obtained after COVID-19 vaccination. The chain employs TRBV27 and TRBJ2-5; no clear D. The receptor was derived from a human donor who had a prior SARS-CoV-2 infection. DNA for the CDR3: TGTGCCAGCAGCTCGAGCTACCAAGAGACCCAGTACTTC. Protein product: CASSSSYQETQYF.